The rows below give T cell receptor beta chains drawn from one sample of a study of blood T cell repertoires in COVID-19. Repertoires were generated with immunoSEQ multiplex PCR, while TCRdb's copy carries only in-frame clones and drops some. The sample has just under 350,000 clones, more than 75% seen once. Material for sequencing was peripheral blood. The receptor set was obtained from a woman aged 18-29 years who had recovered from COVID-19. The CDR3 runs from the conserved cysteine through the conserved F or W. D genes are given only for firm matches. Clone size, where shown, is once, few, many, or a class for clones that have expanded.

V	J	D	length	size	DNA	CDR3
TRBV3-1/TRBV3-2	TRBJ2-3	.	14	.	TGTGCCAGCAGCCTCCGACTAGTTTCAGATACGCAGTATTTT	CASSLRLVSDTQYF
TRBV2	TRBJ1-2	.	13	.	TGTGCCAGCAGTGAGAACAGGGTGGGTGGCTACACCTTC	CASSENRVGGYTF
TRBV11-2	TRBJ2-5	.	13	.	TGTGCCAGCAGCACTCGAGTTACCGCGACCCAGTACTTC	CASSTRVTATQYF
TRBV7-2	TRBJ1-5	.	13	.	TGTGCCAGCAGCTTGAGGGGCAATCAGCCCCAGCATTTT	CASSLRGNQPQHF
TRBV10-3	TRBJ1-3	TRBD1	19	.	TGTGCCATCAGTGTGACCGGGACAGGGGTGTTGAGGACTGGAAACACCATATATTTT	CAISVTGTGVLRTGNTIYF
TRBV9	TRBJ2-1	.	16	.	TGTGCCAGCAGCGTAGTTCCTAGCGTCTCCTACAATGAGCAGTTCTTC	CASSVVPSVSYNEQFF
TRBV6-1	TRBJ1-2	.	16	.	TGTGCCAGCAGTGAAGATTTACCGGGGTGGAACTATGGCTACACCTTC	CASSEDLPGWNYGYTF
TRBV20-1	TRBJ2-3	TRBD2	13	.	TGCAGTGCTAGTGCTAGCGGGTTAGATACGCAGTATTTT	CSASASGLDTQYF
TRBV4-1	TRBJ2-1	TRBD1	15	few	TGCGCCAGCAGCCGAGGACAGGGCCCCTACAATGAGCAGTTCTTC	CASSRGQGPYNEQFF
TRBV6-5	TRBJ2-3	.	14	.	TGTGCCAGCAGTTACAGCGGTGGGGCAGATACGCAGTATTTT	CASSYSGGADTQYF
TRBV9	TRBJ1-1	.	13	.	TGTGCCAGCAGCCCTACGGGGAACACTGAAGCTTTCTTT	CASSPTGNTEAFF
TRBV29-1	TRBJ2-1	.	17	.	TGCAGCGTTGCGGCTGCTACCCGACAAAGCTCCTACAATGAGCAGTTCTTC	CSVAAATRQSSYNEQFF
TRBV6-6	TRBJ1-1	.	14	.	TGTGCCAGCAGTTCTCCGGGAGTGAACACTGAAGCTTTCTTT	CASSSPGVNTEAFF
TRBV12-5	TRBJ2-2	.	17	.	TGTGCTAGTGGTTTGGTACTAGGGTCACACAGGGCCGGGGAGCTGTTTTTT	CASGLVLGSHRAGELFF
TRBV5-4	TRBJ2-1	TRBD2	15	.	TGTGCCAGCAGCTTTCGACTAGCGGGAGACAATGAGCAGTTCTTC	CASSFRLAGDNEQFF
TRBV6-2/TRBV6-3	TRBJ2-3	TRBD2	16	.	TGTGCCAGCAGTCACCCCGGGACTAGCGGGGCAGGTACGCAGTATTTT	CASSHPGTSGAGTQYF
TRBV19	TRBJ1-4	TRBD1	15	.	TGTGCCAGTAGTATGCGACAGGGCCGGAATGAAAAACTGTTTTTT	CASSMRQGRNEKLFF
TRBV5-4	TRBJ2-1	TRBD2	15	.	TGTGCCAGCAGCTTGCGGACTAGCGGAAACAATGAGCAGTTCTTC	CASSLRTSGNNEQFF
TRBV27	TRBJ1-2	TRBD1	15	few	TGTGCCAGCAGTTTACTGGGACAGGGCCACTATGGCTACACCTTC	CASSLLGQGHYGYTF
TRBV30	TRBJ1-4	.	13	.	TGTGCCTGGAGTGTTTGGGGCTATGAAAAACTGTTTTTT	CAWSVWGYEKLFF
TRBV6-5	TRBJ2-2	.	15	.	TGTGCCAGCAGCCAGGGGCGCGTTAACACCGGGGAGCTGTTTTTT	CASSQGRVNTGELFF
TRBV7-9	TRBJ2-1	.	17	.	TGTGCCAGCAGCTTAGCGTGGAGGGCGACTCCCTACAATGAGCAGTTCTTC	CASSLAWRATPYNEQFF
TRBV7-9	TRBJ1-3	TRBD1	13	.	TGTGCCAGCAGCTTAGGGAAGGGGGGACAGGAGATCTTT	CASSLGKGGQEIF
TRBV7-9	TRBJ2-3	.	15	.	TGTGCCAGCAGCTTAGTCGATGGCAGCACAGATACGCAGTATTTT	CASSLVDGSTDTQYF
TRBV28	TRBJ1-2	.	12	.	TGTGCCAGCAGTTTATTGGCCTATGGCTACACCTTC	CASSLLAYGYTF
TRBV7-2	TRBJ2-3	TRBD2	15	.	TGTGCCAGCAGCCCGGATAGCGGGAGCACAGATACGCAGTATTTT	CASSPDSGSTDTQYF
TRBV25-1	TRBJ2-4	TRBD2	17	.	TGTGCCAGCAGACCCTCGAGCGGGAGGGCAGCCAAAAACATTCAGTACTTC	CASRPSSGRAAKNIQYF
TRBV27	TRBJ2-1	TRBD2	17	.	TGTGCCAGCAGTCCTACTCCCCGACTAGCGGGGGGTATGGAGCAGTTCTTC	CASSPTPRLAGGMEQFF
TRBV5-1	TRBJ2-3	.	14	.	TGCGCCAGCAGCGGCCGGACATATACAGATACGCAGTATTTT	CASSGRTYTDTQYF
TRBV30	TRBJ2-1	TRBD2	16	.	TGTGCCTGGAGTCCGGGACTAGCGGGAGTTAGCAATGAGCAGTTCTTC	CAWSPGLAGVSNEQFF
TRBV12-5	TRBJ1-6	TRBD1	15	.	TGTGCTAGTGCCTCAACCCTGACAGGGGGTTCACCCCTCCACTTT	CASASTLTGGSPLHF
TRBV29-1	TRBJ1-2	.	15	.	TGCAGCGTTGAAGATCCGGCAGGGAATACCTATGGCTACACCTTC	CSVEDPAGNTYGYTF
TRBV10-3	TRBJ1-5	TRBD1	17	.	TGTGCCATCAGTGGCCACAGGGGGCGCGATGGAGATCAGCCCCAGCATTTT	CAISGHRGRDGDQPQHF
TRBV9	TRBJ1-2	TRBD1	15	.	TGTGCCAGCAGCGTAGTGACAGGGAGTAACTATGGCTACACCTTC	CASSVVTGSNYGYTF
TRBV19	TRBJ2-1	.	14	.	TGTGCCAGTAGTAGCGGGGTAAATTACAATGAGCAGTTCTTC	CASSSGVNYNEQFF
TRBV11-3	TRBJ1-4	.	14	.	TGTGCCAGCAGCTTCACAGGTAGAGGTGAAAAACTGTTTTTT	CASSFTGRGEKLFF
TRBV6-5	TRBJ1-1	.	14	once	TGTGCCAGCAGTTACCGTATGTCGGGCACTGAAGCTTTCTTT	CASSYRMSGTEAFF
TRBV6-2/TRBV6-3	TRBJ2-5	TRBD1	16	.	TGTGCCAGCAGTCCGGGGACAGGGAACGCCCTCGAGACCCAGTACTTC	CASSPGTGNALETQYF
TRBV30	TRBJ1-4	.	16	.	TGTGCCTGGAGTGGGTCTCGGGGAGTAACTAATGAAAAACTGTTTTTT	CAWSGSRGVTNEKLFF
TRBV11-3	TRBJ1-1	TRBD1	14	.	TGTGCCAGCACCCAAGACAGGGGGCTAACTGAAGCTTTCTTT	CASTQDRGLTEAFF
TRBV10-3	TRBJ2-1	.	14	once	TGTGCCATCAGTACGCGACTAGGTCGGGATGAGCAGTTCTTC	CAISTRLGRDEQFF
TRBV10-3	TRBJ1-3	TRBD1	14	.	TGTGCCACAAGACAGGGGGCTCCTGGAAACACCATATATTTT	CATRQGAPGNTIYF
TRBV12-3/TRBV12-4	TRBJ2-2	.	13	.	TGTGCCAGCAATTTACAGGGTATCGGGGAGCTGTTTTTT	CASNLQGIGELFF
TRBV5-5	TRBJ1-5	.	16	.	TGTGCCAGCAGCCCCGCCCCGGGGGTGAGTAATCAGCCCCAGCATTTT	CASSPAPGVSNQPQHF
TRBV7-9	TRBJ2-1	.	17	.	TGTGCCAGCAGCTTAGATAGGGGGAGGGCAGGTTACAATGAGCAGTTCTTC	CASSLDRGRAGYNEQFF
TRBV29-1	TRBJ2-2	.	13	.	TGCAGCGGCCATCCAGGTCCCACCGGGGAGCTGTTTTTT	CSGHPGPTGELFF
TRBV30	TRBJ1-4	TRBD1	14	.	TGTGCCTGGAAACAGGGGACAACTAATGAAAAACTGTTTTTT	CAWKQGTTNEKLFF
TRBV4-3	TRBJ2-3	TRBD2	20	.	TGCGCCAGCAGCCAGGACGGCACTAGCGGGTCAGGGGGTGTCACAGATACGCAGTATTTT	CASSQDGTSGSGGVTDTQYF
TRBV19	TRBJ1-1	.	14	.	TGTGCCAGTAGCCTCGACAGGAGGAACACTGAAGCTTTCTTT	CASSLDRRNTEAFF
TRBV10-3	TRBJ1-1	.	14	.	TGTGCCATCAATCCCGACAGTCGGATGACTGAAGCTTTCTTT	CAINPDSRMTEAFF
TRBV19	TRBJ2-1	.	13	once	TGTGCCAGTAGCACTACCCAGGGTGGTGAGCAGTTCTTC	CASSTTQGGEQFF
TRBV15	TRBJ1-1	TRBD1	15	.	TGTGCCACCAGCAGTGCGGGACAGGGAATTAATGAAGCTTTCTTT	CATSSAGQGINEAFF
TRBV27	TRBJ1-2	TRBD1	17	.	TGTGCCAGCAGTTCTTCCATTTCCACCGGGACAGTTTATGGCTACACCTTC	CASSSSISTGTVYGYTF
TRBV5-1	TRBJ1-2	.	15	.	TGCGCCAGCAGCAAAGGGGGGGGCGCCCTCGATGGCTACACCTTC	CASSKGGGALDGYTF